A selection of T cell receptor beta chains follows, all from one sample in a study of tumor-infiltrating lymphocytes in primary liver carcinoma. MiXCR was run by TCRdb on the multiplex PCR reads, yielding one entry per CDR3 protein. This sample has 250,000 to 400,000 distinct CDR3 sequences, with 65% found just once. The specimen sequenced was peripheral blood. These receptors originate from a man aged 35-49 years with primary liver carcinoma and hepatitis B virus infection. CDR3s include the opening cysteine and the closing phenylalanine or tryptophan. D genes are given only for firm matches. A row's size may be missing; if present it is once, few, many or a size class.

abundance: few
d_gene: TRBD2
j_gene: TRBJ2-1
v_gene: TRBV28
CDR3nt: TGTGCCAGCAGTCCCATCCAGAGACTAGCGGGAGTTCCCAATGAGCAGTTCTTC
CDR3aa: CASSPIQRLAGVPNEQFF

abundance: few
d_gene: TRBD2
j_gene: TRBJ2-1
v_gene: TRBV10-3
CDR3nt: TGTGCCATCAGTGCCTCAGGGTCACGGGCGGGAGATAGGGAGCAGTTCTTC
CDR3aa: CAISASGSRAGDREQFF

abundance: medium-sized
d_gene: -
j_gene: TRBJ2-7
v_gene: TRBV11-1
CDR3nt: TGTGCCAGCAGCTTAGAAGGTCTCTACGAGCAGTACTTC
CDR3aa: CASSLEGLYEQYF

abundance: -
d_gene: -
j_gene: TRBJ1-4
v_gene: TRBV5-1
CDR3nt: TGCGCCAGCAGCTTGGATGGGGCTAATGAAAAACTGTTTTTT
CDR3aa: CASSLDGANEKLFF

abundance: -
d_gene: TRBD1
j_gene: TRBJ2-2
v_gene: TRBV5-1
CDR3nt: TGCGCCAGCAGCTTGCAGGGGGCCACCGGGGAGCTGTTTTTT
CDR3aa: CASSLQGATGELFF

abundance: -
d_gene: -
j_gene: TRBJ2-2
v_gene: TRBV7-8
CDR3nt: TGTGCCAGCAGCCCCGGAACACCGAACACCGGGGAGCTGTTTTTT
CDR3aa: CASSPGTPNTGELFF

abundance: -
d_gene: -
j_gene: TRBJ1-3
v_gene: TRBV29-1
CDR3nt: TGCAGCGTTGGCCCGGATGGCTCTGGAGACACCATATATTTT
CDR3aa: CSVGPDGSGDTIYF

abundance: -
d_gene: -
j_gene: TRBJ1-5
v_gene: TRBV6-1
CDR3nt: TGTGCCAGCAGCCCACCGCGGGTGGGCAATCAGCCCCAGCATTTT
CDR3aa: CASSPPRVGNQPQHF

abundance: many
d_gene: TRBD1
j_gene: TRBJ2-1
v_gene: TRBV6-1
CDR3nt: TGTGCCAGCAGTCCTTTGACAGGGGCCCCCTACAATGAGCAGTTCTTC
CDR3aa: CASSPLTGAPYNEQFF

abundance: many
d_gene: -
j_gene: TRBJ2-3
v_gene: TRBV4-2
CDR3nt: TGTGCCAGCAGCCAAGATCCAGTTAGCACAGATACGCAGTATTTT
CDR3aa: CASSQDPVSTDTQYF

abundance: -
d_gene: TRBD2
j_gene: TRBJ2-3
v_gene: TRBV11-2
CDR3nt: TGTGCCAGCAGCCCCCGGGCTAGCGGGCTCACAGATACGCAGTATTTT
CDR3aa: CASSPRASGLTDTQYF

abundance: many
d_gene: -
j_gene: TRBJ1-5
v_gene: TRBV6-2/TRBV6-3
CDR3nt: TGTGCCAGTATGGGGTCACGCAATCAGCCCCAGCATTTT
CDR3aa: CASMGSRNQPQHF

abundance: -
d_gene: -
j_gene: TRBJ2-6
v_gene: TRBV6-5
CDR3nt: TGTGCCAGCAGCCGCAACACCGCCGGGGCCAACGTCCTGACTTTC
CDR3aa: CASSRNTAGANVLTF

abundance: -
d_gene: -
j_gene: TRBJ2-5
v_gene: TRBV29-1
CDR3nt: TGCAGCGCTGGGAACACTCAAGAGACCCAGTACTTC
CDR3aa: CSAGNTQETQYF

abundance: -
d_gene: -
j_gene: TRBJ2-7
v_gene: TRBV5-1
CDR3nt: TGCGCCAGCAGCTTTGTGGGGGGCTCCTACGAGCAGTACTTC
CDR3aa: CASSFVGGSYEQYF

abundance: many
d_gene: TRBD2
j_gene: TRBJ2-1
v_gene: TRBV4-3
CDR3nt: TGCGCCAGCAGCCAAGATCGCGAGCGGGGGACCTACAATGAGCAGTTCTTC
CDR3aa: CASSQDRERGTYNEQFF

abundance: many
d_gene: TRBD2
j_gene: TRBJ2-7
v_gene: TRBV6-1
CDR3nt: TGTGCCAGCAGTTTGTGGACTAGCGGGATACAGCAGTACTTC
CDR3aa: CASSLWTSGIQQYF

abundance: many
d_gene: -
j_gene: TRBJ2-1
v_gene: TRBV5-5
CDR3nt: TGTGCCAGCAGCTTGGGGGCGGGCGTGCGTGAGTTCTTC
CDR3aa: CASSLGAGVREFF

abundance: -
d_gene: TRBD2
j_gene: TRBJ2-7
v_gene: TRBV7-8
CDR3nt: TGTGCCAGCAGCCCTAGGGGGACTAGAGGTACCTACGAGCAGTACTTC
CDR3aa: CASSPRGTRGTYEQYF

abundance: many
d_gene: -
j_gene: TRBJ2-7
v_gene: TRBV30
CDR3nt: TGTGCCTGGAGTGGCGGAGGTTACGAGCAGTACTTC
CDR3aa: CAWSGGGYEQYF

abundance: -
d_gene: TRBD1
j_gene: TRBJ1-1
v_gene: TRBV7-9
CDR3nt: TGTGCCAGCAGCCCCCAGGGGGCGGTAGCTTTCTTT
CDR3aa: CASSPQGAVAFF

abundance: -
d_gene: TRBD2
j_gene: TRBJ2-7
v_gene: TRBV6-2/TRBV6-3
CDR3nt: TGTGCCAGCACGTACTTAGCGGGAGTGTCCTACGAGCAGTACTTC
CDR3aa: CASTYLAGVSYEQYF

abundance: -
d_gene: -
j_gene: TRBJ2-7
v_gene: TRBV11-2
CDR3nt: TGTGCCAACAGCGTCCCGGGTCGAAAGGGGGAGCAGTACTTC
CDR3aa: CANSVPGRKGEQYF

abundance: -
d_gene: -
j_gene: TRBJ1-3
v_gene: TRBV14
CDR3nt: TGTGCCAGCAGCCAAGACCGAGGGGGTTATGGAAACACCATATATTTT
CDR3aa: CASSQDRGGYGNTIYF

abundance: -
d_gene: -
j_gene: TRBJ2-2
v_gene: TRBV5-1
CDR3nt: TGCGCCAGCAGCTTGGCCTACACCGGGGAGCTGTTTTTT
CDR3aa: CASSLAYTGELFF

abundance: -
d_gene: TRBD1
j_gene: TRBJ1-4
v_gene: TRBV5-1
CDR3nt: TGCGCCGGCAGCGGGACCGGGACAGGGGTTGAAAAACTGTTTTTT
CDR3aa: CAGSGTGTGVEKLFF

abundance: -
d_gene: -
j_gene: TRBJ1-2
v_gene: TRBV10-3
CDR3nt: TGTGCCATCAGTGAACAGGTCCTTGAGCGCTACACCTTC
CDR3aa: CAISEQVLERYTF

abundance: many
d_gene: TRBD2
j_gene: TRBJ2-3
v_gene: TRBV30
CDR3nt: TGTGCCTGGCTGGCGGGAGGGACAGATACGCAGTATTTT
CDR3aa: CAWLAGGTDTQYF

abundance: many
d_gene: -
j_gene: TRBJ2-4
v_gene: TRBV11-2
CDR3nt: TGTGCCAGCAGCCTACAGGTAGCCAAAAACATTCAGTACTTC
CDR3aa: CASSLQVAKNIQYF

abundance: -
d_gene: -
j_gene: TRBJ2-7
v_gene: TRBV13
CDR3nt: TGTGCCAGCAGCCGATCGGGGCCATCCTACGAGCAGTACTTC
CDR3aa: CASSRSGPSYEQYF

abundance: -
d_gene: -
j_gene: TRBJ2-3
v_gene: TRBV10-3
CDR3nt: TGTGCCATCAGTGAGGACAGGCCAACTAGCACAGATATGCAGTATTTT
CDR3aa: CAISEDRPTSTDMQYF

abundance: -
d_gene: -
j_gene: TRBJ2-1
v_gene: TRBV28
CDR3nt: TGTGCGTTCCAAAAGAACGATGAGCAGTTCTTC
CDR3aa: CAFQKNDEQFF

abundance: few
d_gene: -
j_gene: TRBJ1-5
v_gene: TRBV5-4
CDR3nt: TGTGCCAGCAGCTTGGAGCTCAATCAGCCCCAGCATTTT
CDR3aa: CASSLELNQPQHF

abundance: many
d_gene: -
j_gene: TRBJ1-1
v_gene: TRBV6-1
CDR3nt: TGTGCCACCACGTTGACCGGATCTGAAGCTTTCTTT
CDR3aa: CATTLTGSEAFF

abundance: -
d_gene: TRBD1
j_gene: TRBJ1-2
v_gene: TRBV4-2
CDR3nt: TGTACCAGCAGCCTAGGCCCAGGGGGTGATGGCTACACCTTC
CDR3aa: CTSSLGPGGDGYTF

abundance: -
d_gene: TRBD2
j_gene: TRBJ2-3
v_gene: TRBV4-1
CDR3nt: TGCGCCAGCAGCCAAGCGGCTGGCGTGGGACTAGATACACAGTATTTT
CDR3aa: CASSQAAGVGLDTQYF

abundance: -
d_gene: TRBD1
j_gene: TRBJ2-7
v_gene: TRBV11-2
CDR3nt: TGTGTCAGCAGCGGTACCGGGACAGGTTTTGACGAGCAGTACTTC
CDR3aa: CVSSGTGTGFDEQYF

abundance: -
d_gene: -
j_gene: TRBJ2-7
v_gene: TRBV7-8
CDR3nt: TGTGCCAGCAGCTCGAGACAAGAATACGAGCAGTATTTC
CDR3aa: CASSSRQEYEQYF

abundance: few
d_gene: TRBD2
j_gene: TRBJ2-3
v_gene: TRBV5-6
CDR3nt: TGTGCCAGCAGCTTTGGACTAGCGGGAGGGCGAGATACGCAGTATTTT
CDR3aa: CASSFGLAGGRDTQYF

abundance: -
d_gene: -
j_gene: TRBJ2-2
v_gene: TRBV29-1
CDR3nt: TGCAGCGTTGACTCATCGAGCACCGGGGAGCTGTTTTTT
CDR3aa: CSVDSSSTGELFF

abundance: -
d_gene: -
j_gene: TRBJ2-7
v_gene: TRBV6-1
CDR3nt: TGTGCCAACAGTATAGACAGGTCCTACGAACAGTACTTC
CDR3aa: CANSIDRSYEQYF

abundance: many
d_gene: -
j_gene: TRBJ1-2
v_gene: TRBV6-1
CDR3nt: TGTGCCAGCAGCAGTTGGGCTAACTATGGCTACACCTTC
CDR3aa: CASSSWANYGYTF

abundance: -
d_gene: -
j_gene: TRBJ2-1
v_gene: TRBV12-3/TRBV12-4
CDR3nt: TGTGTCGGCAGGGACACAGGGAGCTCCTACAATGAGCAGTTCTTC
CDR3aa: CVGRDTGSSYNEQFF

abundance: -
d_gene: TRBD2
j_gene: TRBJ2-5
v_gene: TRBV11-2
CDR3nt: TGCGCCAGCAGTTTAAATAGCGGGAGGTCCCAAGAGGCCCAGTACTTC
CDR3aa: CASSLNSGRSQEAQYF

abundance: -
d_gene: -
j_gene: TRBJ1-5
v_gene: TRBV28
CDR3nt: TGTGCAAGCAGCTCACCGTCGGCAGCAGGGCAGCCCCAGCATTTT
CDR3aa: CASSSPSAAGQPQHF

abundance: -
d_gene: -
j_gene: TRBJ2-3
v_gene: TRBV6-6
CDR3nt: TGTGCCACCACCCGCGGAAGGACTGGCACAGATACGCAGTATTTT
CDR3aa: CATTRGRTGTDTQYF

abundance: many
d_gene: TRBD1
j_gene: TRBJ2-7
v_gene: TRBV6-5
CDR3nt: TGTGCCAGCAGCTCGGGACAGGGGGCGAAGGAGCAGTACTTC
CDR3aa: CASSSGQGAKEQYF